This T cell receptor beta chain comes out of a study of T cell responses to AZD1222 COVID-19 vaccine. The CDR3 extends over 12 amino acids. V was trimmed by 2 bases and J by 5 bases, leaving 6 bases between them. CDR1 is SGHRS, CDR2 YFSETQ, per germline. Pooled together were second doses at about 4 or about 12 weeks. As to this clone: The antigen is not known.

Method: immunoSEQ multiplex PCR; TCRdb's copy keeps in-frame clones and lacks some. This table has about 160,000 clones, approximately 94% appearing once. Study-level results: Sampling that yielded the repertoires occurred only after the peak T cell response. Only 5 or 6 individuals given AZD1222 were seropositive at baseline. Spike-specific TCR breadth and depth both grew after two AZD1222 doses.

The receptor comes from an adult who received the AZD1222 COVID-19 vaccine. This specimen was peripheral blood, taken 28 days after the second AZD1222 dose. This chain connects TRBV5-1 to TRBJ2-3; D gene uncertain. The CDR3 DNA sequence: TGCGCCAGCAGCTTTTGGCGAGATACGCAGTATTTT. Protein sequence: CASSFWRDTQYF.